This T cell receptor (beta chain) was profiled in a study of cytomegalovirus exposure and HLA in healthy donors. Study-wide results and caveats: The authors enumerated roughly 160 TCR beta chains as linked to cytomegalovirus. Researchers reportedly found TCR beta sequences accurately predicted most subjects' HLA-A and HLA-B alleles. Indistinguishable V segments such as TRBV6-2 and TRBV6-3 were excluded.

Germline V gives CDR1 MDHEN, CDR2 SYDVKM. Trimming cost V 2 bases and J 6 bases, with 18 bases left between them. CDR3 length equals 16 residues. PCR used 60 Vbeta primers and 13 Jbeta primers. Here immunoSEQ multiplex PCR was the method, and the copy in TCRdb shows in-frame clones only, minus some. Here the sample spans a few hundred thousand clones, 80% to 90% being singletons. For this clone: Its antigen is currently unknown.

Material for sequencing was PBMCs. The rearrangement uses TRBV28 and TRBJ2-3; tentatively, D is TRBD2 (6 bases). The receptor was derived from a man aged 30-40 years in good health and CMV-seronegative. CDR3 nucleotides: TGTGCCAGCAGTTTAAATTACGGGGACTTTCGGGATACGCAGTATTTT. Translation: CASSLNYGDFRDTQYF.